The rows below give T cell receptor beta chains drawn from one sample of a study of T-cell reconstitution after alpha-beta-depleted transplantation in children. One entry per CDR3 protein, called by TCRdb with MiXCR from the PCR reads. The data contain hundreds of thousands of distinct CDR3 sequences, about an eighth of them singletons. This sample comprised PBMCs, obtained from the stem cell graft. These receptors originate from a human donor who donated a stem cell graft to a child with Fanconi anemia. Each CDR3 is given with its conserved first and last residue. A D gene is named only where the DNA matches it firmly. Size is omitted from some rows. Given values are once, few, many or a class for expanded clones.

TRBJ2-1 NA 12 many TRBV5-6 TGTGCCAGCAGCTTGTTGCGCGCAGAGCAGTTCTTC CASSLLRAEQFF
TRBJ1-4 TRBD1 15 NA TRBV10-3 TGTGCCACCGCAAGATTCCAGGGGGCAGGGGAAAAACTGTTTTTT CATARFQGAGEKLFF
TRBJ2-5 TRBD1 14 many TRBV7-2 TGTGCCAGCAGCTTAAGGGGGACAGGGGAGACCCAGTACTTC CASSLRGTGETQYF
TRBJ2-5 NA 14 NA TRBV25-1 TGTGCCAGCAGTGAATGTGGGTGTGGTGAGACCCAGTACTTC CASSECGCGETQYF
TRBJ1-1 NA 14 many TRBV29-1 TGCAGCGTTGCCCACACAGTTCGGGGCACTGAAGCTTTCTTT CSVAHTVRGTEAFF
TRBJ1-1 TRBD1 16 many TRBV6-8 TGTGCCAGCAGTTACCCCGACAGGGACTCTTACACTGAAGCTTTCTTT CASSYPDRDSYTEAFF
TRBJ2-3 NA 13 few TRBV12-3/TRBV12-4 TGTGCCAGCAGTTTTCACTCTCGAGATACGCAGTATTTT CASSFHSRDTQYF
TRBJ1-5 TRBD1 13 NA TRBV19 TGTGCCACTTCGGACAGGATCAGGCAGCCCCAGCATTTT CATSDRIRQPQHF
TRBJ2-2 NA 16 few TRBV7-9 TGTGCCAGCAGCCATTACTCGTCAAGCGACACCGGGGAGCTGTTTTTT CASSHYSSSDTGELFF
TRBJ2-2 TRBD2 15 NA TRBV20-1 TGCTGTGCGCCACCCCTAGCGGGGAACACCGGGGAGCTGTTTTTT CCAPPLAGNTGELFF
TRBJ1-1 NA 15 NA TRBV18 TGTGCCAGCTCGGTCGCCGCGAACCGATTCACTGAAGCTTTCTTT CASSVAANRFTEAFF
TRBJ2-1 NA 14 NA TRBV5-1 TGCGCCAGCGCCACAAACGGGCCCTACAATGAGCAGTTCTTC CASATNGPYNEQFF
TRBJ2-4 NA 17 few TRBV7-8 TGTGCCAGCAGCTCCGTGGCGGGTGCTCTAGCCAAAAACATTCAGTACTTC CASSSVAGALAKNIQYF
TRBJ1-2 NA 13 few TRBV10-2 TGCGCCAGCCGGGACACAGCTAACTATGGCTACACCTTC CASRDTANYGYTF
TRBJ2-2 TRBD2 18 NA TRBV4-2 TGTGCCAGCAGCCAATTGCTGAGACTAGCGGAGAACACCGGGGAGCTGTTTTTT CASSQLLRLAENTGELFF
TRBJ1-6 NA 12 few TRBV7-6 TGTGCCAGCCGCTCCTATAATTCACCCCTCCACTTT CASRSYNSPLHF
TRBJ2-3 NA 15 NA TRBV3-1 TGTGCCAGCAGCCATGCCCCGGAAGGCACAGATACGCAGTATTTT CASSHAPEGTDTQYF
TRBJ1-2 NA 16 NA TRBV12-3/TRBV12-4 TGTGCCAGCAGTTTAGCGGTCCTGATGAGGGGCTATGGCTACACCTTC CASSLAVLMRGYGYTF
TRBJ1-3 NA 16 few TRBV6-1 TGTGCCAGCAGTCCCCTTCCGCTAAACTCTGGAAACACCATATATTTT CASSPLPLNSGNTIYF
TRBJ1-5 TRBD1 16 NA TRBV12-3/TRBV12-4 TGTGCCAGCAGTCATACCCGGACAGGGGGAAATCAGCCCCAGCATTTT CASSHTRTGGNQPQHF
TRBJ2-2 NA 16 NA TRBV11-2 TGTGCCAGCAGCCCTGTTTTGGAGCGGACCACCGGGGAGCTGTTTTTT CASSPVLERTTGELFF
TRBJ2-1 NA 11 many TRBV12-3/TRBV12-4 TGTGCCAGCAGCCCAGCGTACGAGCAGTTCTTC CASSPAYEQFF
TRBJ2-5 NA 13 many TRBV4-3 TGCGCCAGCAGCCCCTCTAGCTGGGGGACCCAGTACTTC CASSPSSWGTQYF
TRBJ1-6 NA 16 NA TRBV10-2 TGCGCCAGCAGTGAGGTCGACGGTTCCTATAATTCACCCCTCCACTTT CASSEVDGSYNSPLHF
TRBJ2-1 NA 16 NA TRBV7-2 TGTGCCAGCAGCTCGAACCGGGACCACTCCTACAATGAGCAGTTCTTC CASSSNRDHSYNEQFF
TRBJ2-3 NA 16 few TRBV11-2 TGTGCCAGCAGCGGCAGGTCCCGGGGGGCCCCAGATACGCAGTATTTT CASSGRSRGAPDTQYF
TRBJ2-1 NA 14 NA TRBV6-5 TGTGCCAGCAGTTACCAGGGGTCCTACAATGAGCAGTTCTTC CASSYQGSYNEQFF
TRBJ2-1 NA 15 NA TRBV9 TGTGCCAGCAGCGGGGAGGGGGACTCCTACAATGAGCAGTTCTTC CASSGEGDSYNEQFF
TRBJ1-6 TRBD1 15 few TRBV13 TGTGCCAGCAAATTGGGGACAGGGCGGAATTCACCCCTCCACTTT CASKLGTGRNSPLHF
TRBJ1-2 TRBD1 13 once TRBV20-1 TGCAGTGCTCCTCGGACAGGACCGAATGGCTACACCTTC CSAPRTGPNGYTF
TRBJ1-1 NA 13 few TRBV3-1 TGTGCCAGCAGCCAGAGGACGATTACTGAAGCTTTCTTT CASSQRTITEAFF
TRBJ1-2 TRBD1 15 NA TRBV3-1 TGTGCCAGCAGCCAAGGTACCGGACAGGGTTATGGCTACACCTTC CASSQGTGQGYGYTF
TRBJ1-3 NA 14 many TRBV4-3 TGCGCCAGCGGGTCCCCGGGAAACGGCAACACCATATATTTT CASGSPGNGNTIYF
TRBJ2-7 NA 16 NA TRBV30 TGTGCCTGGAGTGTTATGTTGGGACTGAGCTCCTACGAGCAGTACTTC CAWSVMLGLSSYEQYF
TRBJ1-4 TRBD1 16 NA TRBV7-2 TGTGCCAGCGGACGCACGGACAGGGTTGCGAATGAAAAACTGTTTTTT CASGRTDRVANEKLFF
TRBJ2-2 NA 15 NA TRBV9 TGTGCCAGCAGCGTAGGGAGCCTGGACACCGGGGAGCTGTTTTTT CASSVGSLDTGELFF
TRBJ2-5 NA 14 few TRBV20-1 TGCAGTGCTAGAGATCAGAGGGGCCAAGAGACCCAGTACTTC CSARDQRGQETQYF
TRBJ2-1 TRBD2 15 NA TRBV9 TGTGCCAGCAGCGTGAGCGGGGGCTCAAACAATGAGCAGTTCTTC CASSVSGGSNNEQFF
TRBJ1-5 TRBD1 14 few TRBV20-1 TGCAGTGCTGAACAGACAGGGGTTGATCAGCCCCAGCATTTT CSAEQTGVDQPQHF
TRBJ1-2 NA 14 many TRBV5-6 TGTGCCAGCAGCTTGGGGGCGTTGAAGCGCGGCTACACCTTC CASSLGALKRGYTF
TRBJ2-1 NA 15 NA TRBV6-1 TGTGCCAGCAGTGGATCTGGTTTCCCCTACAATGAGCAGTTCTTC CASSGSGFPYNEQFF
TRBJ2-3 TRBD1 16 many TRBV10-3 TGTGCCATCACCCCGGGACAGGGAGGGAGCACAGATACGCAGTATTTT CAITPGQGGSTDTQYF
TRBJ1-1 NA 13 few TRBV7-9 TGTGCCAGCAGCTTTATCGTCACTGCACAGGCTTTCTTT CASSFIVTAQAFF
TRBJ2-3 TRBD1 16 NA TRBV5-1 TGCGCCAGCAGCCAAGCCGGGACAGCAAACACAGATACGCAGTATTTT CASSQAGTANTDTQYF
TRBJ1-1 NA 15 few TRBV5-1 TGCGCCAGCAGCTCGGATGGGGGGCGGAACACTGAAGCTTTCTTT CASSSDGGRNTEAFF
TRBJ2-2 TRBD1 15 many TRBV5-5 TGTGCCAGCAGCCAGGACAGGGCGGGCACCGGGGAGCTGTTTTTT CASSQDRAGTGELFF